The 11 T cell receptor beta chains listed next were all sequenced from one sample in a study of cytomegalovirus exposure and HLA in healthy donors. PCR amplification relied on 60 Vbeta primers (plus 13 Jbeta primers). Measured with immunoSEQ multiplex PCR; TCRdb has only the in-frame clones, and not every one. The table has 150,000 to 200,000 clones, roughly 78% seen once; the top ten hold approximately 13%. What was sequenced was PBMCs. The receptors come from a woman between 50 and 59 years old in good health and CMV-seropositive.

In this sample, this clone turned up a few times. This chain joins TRBV29-1 and TRBJ1-1; TRBD1 matches at 7 bases. The germline gives CDR1 SQVTM, CDR2 ANQGSEA. The J segment lost 5 bases and the V segment lost 5 bases, leaving 5 bases of the junction unmatched. This CDR3 is built from 12 residues. The CDR3 spells CSVRGLRTEAFF. CDR3 bases: TGCAGCGTTAGGGGGCTGCGGACTGAAGCTTTCTTT.

The V and J genes are TRBV5-1 and TRBJ2-5; TRBD1 is a possible D gene (5 bases). Germline assignment: CDR1 SGHRS and CDR2 YFSETQ. V was cut by 5 bases and J by 6 bases, with 8 bases left in between. This CDR3 has 11 amino acids. In DNA form, the CDR3 reads TGCGCCAGCAGGGCAGGGCAGACCCAGTACTTC. Protein sequence: CASRAGQTQYF.

V usage is TRBV5-1 and J usage is TRBJ1-4; weak D call: TRBD1 (5 bases). The germline gives CDR1 SGHRS, CDR2 YFSETQ. The V end was cut by 2 bases, the J end by 8 bases, with 13 bases between. This CDR3 has 14 residues. Here the CDR3 reads CASSLTQGGEKLFF. Written as DNA, the CDR3 is TGCGCCAGCAGCTTAACGCAGGGAGGGGAAAAACTGTTTTTT.

The rearrangement links TRBV6-1 to TRBJ2-7; D unclear. Trimming stripped 7 bases from V and 0 bases from J, with 16 bases between. CDR3 length: 15 amino acids. Germline values: CDR1 MNHNS, CDR2 SASEGT. CDR3 in amino acids: CASTVVADSSYEQYF. The CDR3 DNA is TGTGCCAGCACCGTGGTCGCGGATAGCTCCTACGAGCAGTACTTC.

The gene calls are TRBV11-1 and TRBJ2-7; 7 positions agree with TRBD2. After removal of 5 bases from V and 4 bases from J, the junction contained 5 bases not matched to a gene. CDR3 length: 13 amino acids. From germline, CDR1 is SGHAT and CDR2 FQDESV (reference sequence). The CDR3 DNA reads TGTGCCAGCAGCCACGGGGGGACGTACGAGCAGTACTTC. As protein: CASSHGGTYEQYF.

The genes are TRBV6-1 and TRBJ2-5; a weak D match, TRBD1 (6 bases). This CDR3 is built from 14 residues. V lost 6 bases, J lost 0 bases, and 11 bases lay in between. CDR1 is MNHNS, CDR2 SASEGT, per germline. The CDR3 sequence: CASRSTGNQETQYF. CDR3 bases: TGTGCCAGCAGATCCACAGGGAACCAAGAGACCCAGTACTTC.

CDR3 in DNA: TGTGCCAGCAGCCTAGGACTAGCGGGGGCCTTCACAGATACGCAGTATTTT. Encoded protein: CASSLGLAGAFTDTQYF. The chain couples TRBV5-8 to TRBJ2-3; 13 bases fit TRBD2. This CDR3 region has 17 residues. Looked up from germline, CDR1 is SGHTS and CDR2 is YDEGEE. The V segment lost 4 bases and the J segment 2 bases; nucleotides outside the gene matches: 7.

The sample holds a few counts of this clone. The chain employs TRBV7-9 and TRBJ1-1; D uncertain. Germline V gene lookup returns CDR1 SEHNR and CDR2 FQNEAQ (reference sequence). The CDR3 spans 15 residues. Trimming removed 1 base from V and 1 base from J, with 10 bases in between. For the CDR3, the DNA is TGTGCCAGCAGCTTAGTGGCCGACAAGAACACTGAAGCTTTCTTT. Translation: CASSLVADKNTEAFF.

The chain combines TRBV30 with TRBJ1-1, with D tentatively TRBD1 (6 bases). In germline, CDR1 is GTSNPN, CDR2 SVGIG (reference sequence). The CDR3 loop spans 10 amino acids. Trimming removed 5 bases from V and 7 bases from J, with 8 bases in between. CDR3 coding DNA: TGTGCCTGGGAGGACAGTGAAGCTTTCTTT. Its translation is CAWEDSEAFF.

This sequence joins TRBV27 and TRBJ2-1, with 9 bases matching TRBD2. This CDR3 contains 15 residues. The V and J ends lost 5 bases and 3 bases, in that order; junction bases with no gene match: 5. The germline gives CDR1 MNHEY, CDR2 SMNVEV (reference sequence). The CDR3: CASSIGLANYNEQFF. CDR3 DNA sequence: TGTGCCAGCAGTATCGGACTAGCGAACTACAATGAGCAGTTCTTC.

Remarks on this clone: At one of its ends the junction is not consistent with the germline gene, which may arise from a read error. The chain carries TRBV11-2 and TRBJ2-5, with a tentative D call TRBD1 (5 bases). The CDR3 sequence is 16 residues long. In germline, CDR1 is SGHAT, CDR2 FQNNGV. The chain's CDR3 is CASGLDPWSGIETQYF. DNA of the CDR3: TGTGCCAGCGGCTTAGATCCTTGGTCAGGGATAGAGACCCAGTACTTC.